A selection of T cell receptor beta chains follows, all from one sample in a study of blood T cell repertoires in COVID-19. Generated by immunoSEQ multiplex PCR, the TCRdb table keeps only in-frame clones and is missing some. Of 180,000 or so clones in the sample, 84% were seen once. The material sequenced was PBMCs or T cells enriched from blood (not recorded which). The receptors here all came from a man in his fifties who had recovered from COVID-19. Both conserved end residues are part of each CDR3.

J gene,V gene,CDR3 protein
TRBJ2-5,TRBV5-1,CASRSGRLAVQETQYF
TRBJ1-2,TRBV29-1,CSVGGGQGDYGYTF
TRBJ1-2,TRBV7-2,CASSLDVAHLGYGYTF
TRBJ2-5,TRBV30,CAWSDGLAGAETQYF
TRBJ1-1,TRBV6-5,CASSRWGGEGTEAFF
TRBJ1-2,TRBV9,CASSPGGVNYGYTF
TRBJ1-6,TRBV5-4,CASSRSFGYNSPLHF
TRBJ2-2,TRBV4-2,CASSQEGGELFF
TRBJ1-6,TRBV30,CAWRIYGTGIYSPLHF
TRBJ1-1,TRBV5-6,CASSSKGGNTEAFF
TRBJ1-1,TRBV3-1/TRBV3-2,CASSQDNPQFTEAFF
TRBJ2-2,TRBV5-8,CASTRRGGLSGELFF
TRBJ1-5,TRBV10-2,CASEGGVGQPQHF
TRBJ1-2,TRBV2,CASRREGPANYGYTF
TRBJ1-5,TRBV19,CASSMPGSGQPQHF